The 24 T cell receptor beta chains reported below all come from one sample, sequenced in a study of blood T cell repertoires in COVID-19. Sequencing was performed with immunoSEQ multiplex PCR; in TCRdb, only in-frame clones are kept and a portion is missing. The sample lists approximately 27,000 clones, 65% to 90% occurring once. The sample comprised peripheral blood. These TCRs come from a human donor in a cohort sampled during active COVID-19.

The CDR3 DNA reads as TGCGCCAGCAGCTTGGAAGTGGCCGGAAACACCATATATTTT. Translated: CASSLEVAGNTIYF. The V gene is TRBV5-1, the J gene TRBJ1-3; D uncertain. This CDR3 is built from 14 residues. With 0 bases removed from V and 4 bases from J, the gap between germline ends came to 8 bases. Germline V lookup: CDR1 SGHRS, CDR2 YFSETQ. The whole variable domain, filled in from reference TRBV5-1 and TRBJ1-3, reads KAGVTQTPRYLIKTRGQQVTLSCSPISGHRSVSWYQQTPGQGLQFLFEYFSETQRNKGNFPGRFSGRQFSNSRSEMNVSTLELGDSALYLCASSLEVAGNTIYFGEGSWLTVV.

V usage is TRBV7-3 and J usage is TRBJ2-1; TRBD1 matches 9 bases. The CDR3 runs 16 residues. Germline CDR1 SGHTA, CDR2 FQGTGA. J lost 4 bases, V lost 0 bases, and 4 bases had no gene match. CDR3 DNA sequence: TGTGCCAGCAGCTTAACCGGGACAGGGCGATACAATGAGCAGTTCTTC. It specifies CASSLTGTGRYNEQFF.

The CDR3 loop reads CASSSLGQGNTGELFF. CDR3 DNA sequence: TGTGCCAGCAGCTCCCTGGGACAGGGGAACACCGGGGAGCTGTTTTTT. V is TRBV13 and J is TRBJ2-2; 9 nucleotides agree with TRBD1. In germline, CDR1 is PRHDT, CDR2 FYEKMQ (reference sequence). J gave up 1 base and V 4 bases, and 4 bases lay outside the gene matches. CDR3 length: 16 residues.

The J gene is TRBJ1-1, the V gene TRBV20-1, with TRBD1 as a possible D gene (5 bases). Germline loops: CDR1 DFQATT, CDR2 SNEGSKA (reference sequence). The CDR3 spans 11 residues. The chain's CDR3 is CRGSENTEAFF. The CDR3 nucleotides read TGCCGGGGGAGCGAGAACACTGAAGCTTTCTTT.

This sequence joins TRBV10-2 and TRBJ2-1, with 10 nucleotides matching TRBD1. Germline CDR1 WSHSY, CDR2 SAAADI. CDR3 length: 13 amino acids. V was clipped by 5 bases and J by 6 bases; unmatched bases: 1. CDR3 sequence: CASSRQGANEQFF. In nucleotides, the CDR3 is TGCGCCAGCAGTAGACAGGGGGCCAATGAGCAGTTCTTC.

The J gene is TRBJ1-3, the V gene TRBV7-9; D uncertain. V was clipped by 4 bases and J by 4 bases, with 11 bases between them. The CDR3 is 14 amino acids. Germline loops: CDR1 SEHNR, CDR2 FQNEAQ (reference sequence). The CDR3 sequence: CASSSGSGGNTIYF. The DNA for the CDR3 is TGTGCCAGCAGCTCTGGCTCGGGAGGAAACACCATATATTTT.

V gene TRBV30 combines with J gene TRBJ2-3; possible D gene TRBD2, 6 bases. Looked up from germline, CDR1 is GTSNPN and CDR2 is SVGIG (reference sequence). Trimming took off 3 bases at V and 4 bases at J, with 17 bases between the two ends. The CDR3 is 15 residues long. The DNA for the CDR3 is TGTGCCTGGAGATTGGGAGGAGGGGACGCAGATACGCAGTATTTT. It encodes CAWRLGGGDADTQYF.

The genes are TRBV7-2 and TRBJ2-3; 10 nucleotides agree with TRBD2. The CDR3 sequence is 15 residues long. Germline lookup yields CDR1 SGHTA and CDR2 FQGNSA. V shed 1 base and J 3 bases; nucleotides not matched to a gene: 1. Written as DNA, the CDR3 is TGTGCCAGCAGCTTAGGAGCGGGGGGGACAGATACGCAGTATTTT. This sequence encodes CASSLGAGGTDTQYF.

The table lists this clone with a few counts. The V and J genes are TRBV9 and TRBJ2-1; 7 positions agree with TRBD2. The ends lost 0 bases at V and 3 bases at J; junction bases unmatched: 0. There are 14 residues in the CDR3. Germline V gene data show CDR1 as SGDLS and CDR2 as YYNGEE. CDR3 amino acids: CASSVGTSYNEQFF. CDR3 DNA: TGTGCCAGCAGCGTAGGGACTAGCTACAATGAGCAGTTCTTC.

In nucleotides, the CDR3 is TGCGCCAGCAGCGAGGGCCCAGGTCAGCCCCAGCATTTT. Translation: CASSEGPGQPQHF. V and J are TRBV5-1 and TRBJ1-5; no reliable D call. The CDR3 has 13 residues. Trimming took 4 bases from V and 6 from J, leaving 11 bases between them. The germline V gene encodes CDR1 SGHRS and CDR2 YFSETQ.

The rearrangement joins TRBV6-6 to TRBJ2-7, with 13 bases aligning to TRBD2. This CDR3 is 16 amino acids long. Germline values: CDR1 MNHNY, CDR2 SVGAGI (reference sequence). The V gene end was trimmed by 0 bases and the J gene end by 2 bases; junction bases not matched to a gene: 1. CDR3 nucleotides: TGTGCCAGCAGTTACTCGACTAGCGGGGGGACCTACGAGCAGTACTTC. Residues: CASSYSTSGGTYEQYF.

This rearrangement joins TRBV28 to TRBJ1-6, with D perhaps TRBD1 (6 bases). Germline loops: CDR1 MDHEN, CDR2 SYDVKM. Trimming took 6 bases from V and 1 from J, leaving 10 bases between them. The CDR3 sequence is 15 residues long. CDR3 loop: CASRIQGSYNSPLHF. The CDR3 DNA is TGTGCCAGCAGGATACAGGGATCCTATAATTCACCCCTCCACTTT.

As concerns this clone: Germline is not matched at one junction end, which may reflect a read error. J is TRBJ2-7 and V is TRBV19; the D gene is possibly TRBD1 (5 bases). The CDR3 length is 13 residues. Per the germline V gene, CDR1 is LNHDA and CDR2 is SQIVND (reference sequence). CDR3 DNA sequence: TGTGCCAGTTCAAGACAGAACTCCGACGAGCAGTACTTC. It specifies CASSRQNSDEQYF.

The chain recombines TRBV6-5 with TRBJ1-1; 10 bases agree with TRBD1. V lost 0 bases and J lost 14; bases outside the gene matches: 6. CDR1 MNHEY and CDR2 SVGAGI come from the germline V gene. The CDR3 is 13 amino acids. The CDR3 DNA is TGTGCCAGCAGTTACTCCGACAGGGGGCCGGTGTTCTTT. It codes for CASSYSDRGPVFF.

J is TRBJ1-1 and V is TRBV6-1, with D hard to call. Between the trimmed V and J ends, which lost 2 bases and 3 bases, there was a span of 25 bases. CDR3 size: 19 residues. Germline V gene data show CDR1 as MNHNS and CDR2 as SASEGT. Here the CDR3 DNA reads TGTGCCAGCAGTGAAAGGAGTCCAACGATTCCAAGCATCCACACTGAAGCTTTCTTT. Amino acid sequence: CASSERSPTIPSIHTEAFF.

The V and J genes are TRBV12-3 or TRBV12-4 and TRBJ1-2, with 9 nucleotides matching TRBD1. J lost 12 bases, V lost 1 base, and 6 bases had no gene match. The CDR3 contains 13 residues. This CDR3 is CASSLGTGERDTF. The DNA of the CDR3 is TGTGCCAGCAGTTTAGGGACAGGGGAACGGGACACCTTC.

The V and J genes are TRBV2 and TRBJ2-3, with TRBD2 matching over 16 bases. This CDR3 contains 21 residues. CDR1 SNHLY and CDR2 FYNNEI come from the germline V gene. The J segment lost 0 bases and the V segment lost 10 bases, leaving 19 bases of the junction unmatched. This chain's CDR3 is CANTLRPGLAGGLPSTDTQYF. The CDR3 bases are TGTGCCAACACACTTAGGCCGGGACTAGCGGGGGGGCTTCCCAGCACAGATACGCAGTATTTT.

The genes are TRBV6-2 or TRBV6-3 and TRBJ2-7; 7 bases fit TRBD2. Germline-derived CDR1 and CDR2 are MNHEY and SVGEGT. The V gene end was trimmed by 0 bases and the J gene end by 5 bases; junction bases not matched to a gene: 4. The CDR3 is made up of 14 amino acids. DNA of the CDR3: TGTGCCAGCAGTTACTCGGAGGGAGGGGACGAGCAGTACTTC. This translates into CASSYSEGGDEQYF.

The chain joins TRBV19 to TRBJ2-1, with D possibly matching TRBD1 (6 bases). The CDR3 is 16 amino acids. V lost 3 bases to trimming and J lost 2 bases, with 14 bases between them. The germline V gene encodes CDR1 LNHDA and CDR2 SQIVND (reference sequence). CDR3 sequence reads: CASSMRGSPTYNEQFF. As DNA, the CDR3 is TGTGCCAGTAGTATGAGGGGGTCCCCTACCTACAATGAGCAGTTCTTC.

This clone was observed once. The chain links TRBV19 to TRBJ1-1; D call uncertain. The germline gives CDR1 LNHDA, CDR2 SQIVND (reference sequence). The V end was cut by 8 bases, the J end by 0 bases, with 16 bases between. The CDR3 is 15 amino acids. CDR3 DNA sequence: TGTGCCAGTCGCCGGTCGGAGGCCATGAACACTGAAGCTTTCTTT. This translates into CASRRSEAMNTEAFF.

The V gene is TRBV6-1, the J gene TRBJ1-2; tentatively, D is TRBD1 (5 bases). The CDR3 spans 14 residues. Trimming took off 0 bases at V and 8 bases at J, with 13 bases between the two ends. Germline V gene sequence: CDR1 MNHNS, CDR2 SASEGT. The CDR3 nucleotides are TGTGCCAGCAGTGAAGCGGCTCAGGGAAGAGGCTACACCTTC. Its protein product is CASSEAAQGRGYTF.

This clone occurred once. The V and J genes are TRBV27 and TRBJ2-2; 12 positions agree with TRBD2. This CDR3 comprises 15 residues. Germline CDR1 and CDR2: MNHEY and SMNVEV (reference sequence). Trimming at V came to 3 bases and at J to 7 bases, leaving 3 bases not matched to a gene. CDR3 amino acids: CASSFLAGGLGELFF. The DNA for the CDR3 is TGTGCCAGCAGTTTTCTAGCGGGGGGGCTCGGGGAGCTGTTTTTT.

The chain has TRBV28 and TRBJ2-5, with 12 bases fitting TRBD2. V dropped 6 bases and J dropped 0; count of bases not matched to a gene: 8. The CDR3 extends over 17 amino acids. Germline lookup yields CDR1 MDHEN and CDR2 SYDVKM. CDR3 loop: CASSYGLAGPYQETQYF. Here the CDR3 DNA reads TGTGCCAGCAGCTACGGACTAGCGGGACCGTACCAAGAGACCCAGTACTTC.

The rearrangement joins TRBV5-4 to TRBJ2-6; D is unclear. V lost 5 bases to trimming and J lost 5 bases, with 14 bases between them. Germline V lookup: CDR1 SGHNT, CDR2 YYREEE (reference sequence). This CDR3 is built from 15 residues. The CDR3 reads CASSLDWSRANVLTF. DNA for the CDR3: TGTGCCAGCAGTCTTGACTGGTCCAGGGCCAACGTCCTGACTTTC.